These 27 T cell receptor beta chains originate from one sample sequenced in a study of beta chain features in type 1 diabetes. The study, taken as a whole, reports: Across all four CD4+ subsets, people with type 1 diabetes showed modestly shorter TCRB CDR3s.

All of the isolated RNA was reverse transcribed, so expressed TCRB transcripts were sequenced. TCRdb's copy holds only in-frame clones and misses some; the assay was immunoSEQ multiplex PCR. The data contain over 300,000 clones, approximately 9.9% of them singletons. No antigen has been identified for these receptors. The specimen sequenced was central memory CD4+ T cells from blood. The receptors derive from a man aged 30 to 45 with type 1 diabetes.

This clone appeared many times. This chain connects TRBV7-2 to TRBJ1-6; D gene unclear. The CDR3 sequence is 12 residues long. Germline CDR1 is SGHTA and CDR2 is FQGNSA. The germline V and J ends were trimmed by 4 bases and 8 bases, with 6 bases remaining between them. The CDR3 nucleotides read TGTGCCAGCAGCTCCAACTATTCACCCCTCCACTTT. Translated: CASSSNYSPLHF.

The rearrangement joins TRBV7-9 to TRBJ1-4, with D possibly matching TRBD1 (6 bases). Germline-derived CDR1 and CDR2 are SEHNR and FQNEAQ (reference sequence). Trimming removed 4 bases from V and 8 bases from J, with 20 bases in between. This CDR3 has 16 amino acids. Written as DNA, the CDR3 is TGTGCCAGCAGCTCTCTCGGGGGCGCGAGGGGCGAAAAACTGTTTTTT. Residues: CASSSLGGARGEKLFF.

The chain uses TRBV23-1 and TRBJ2-7; D may be TRBD1 or TRBD2 (6 bases each). Being an ORF, TRBV23-1 has a function that is uncertain. V was pared by 4 bases and J by 4 bases, with 14 bases between. The CDR3 loop spans 14 amino acids. The CDR3, as DNA: TGCGCCAGCAGTCGGAGGGGACACCCGTACGAGCAGTACTTC. Amino acids: CASSRRGHPYEQYF.

This rearrangement joins TRBV2 to TRBJ1-5, with unresolved D. Trimming took off 5 bases at V and 2 bases at J, with 10 bases between the two ends. The CDR3 is 14 amino acids. Germline V CDR1 and CDR2: SNHLY, FYNNEI. CDR3 DNA sequence: TGTGCCAGCAGTCGTTCACAGCGCAATCAGCCCCAGCATTTT. It encodes CASSRSQRNQPQHF.

This clone was picked up a small number of times. V usage is TRBV5-6 and J usage is TRBJ2-5, with 8 bases matching TRBD1. Germline V gene lookup returns CDR1 SGHDT and CDR2 YYEEEE. There are 15 residues in the CDR3. Trimming removed 5 bases from V and 4 bases from J; junction bases left unmatched: 10. CDR3 DNA: TGTGCCAGCAGGGGCGGAACTGACAGGGGAGAGACCCAGTACTTC. Amino acids: CASRGGTDRGETQYF.

This clone showed up just a few times. The V and J genes are TRBV7-9 and TRBJ1-1; D is uncertain. V was cut by 5 bases and J by 2 bases, with 9 bases left in between. The CDR3 has 13 amino acids. Germline V CDR1 and CDR2: SEHNR, FQNEAQ (reference sequence). This CDR3 is CASSRPVNTEAFF. CDR3 nucleotides: TGTGCCAGCAGCCGGCCGGTCAACACTGAAGCTTTCTTT.

This clone was picked up a small number of times. The chain employs TRBV7-9 and TRBJ1-6; no definite D call. Trimming removed 5 bases from V and 7 bases from J, with 15 bases in between. The germline V gene encodes CDR1 SEHNR and CDR2 FQNEAQ (reference sequence). CDR3 size: 15 residues. DNA for the CDR3: TGTGCCAGCAGCCGTATCACGGCCTCCAATTCACCCCTCCACTTT. This codes for CASSRITASNSPLHF.

This clone was detected only a few times. The rearrangement links TRBV7-2 to TRBJ2-7; no reliable D call. Germline assignment: CDR1 SGHTA and CDR2 FQGNSA. The V gene lost 2 bases and the J gene lost 7 bases, with 9 bases spanning the gap. CDR3 length: 12 residues. The CDR3 is CASSLMSREQYF. The DNA of the CDR3 is TGTGCCAGCAGCTTAATGTCACGGGAGCAGTACTTC.

Concerning this clone itself: Other nucleotide sequences from this sample produce the same CDR3. The chain has TRBV2 and TRBJ1-4; D is possibly TRBD1 (6 bases). The CDR3 is 13 residues long. The ends were cut back, 8 bases at V and 5 bases at J, with 12 bases in the middle. Germline CDR1 and CDR2: SNHLY and FYNNEI. The CDR3 reads CASRRDTNEKLFF. The CDR3 region has the DNA TGTGCCAGCCGGAGGGACACCAATGAAAAACTGTTTTTT.

This clone has only a few counts. CDR3 residues: CASRDGVSTEAFF. CDR3 DNA: TGTGCCAGCAGGGACGGAGTATCTACTGAAGCTTTCTTT. The chain uses TRBV9 and TRBJ1-1; no clear D. V lost 5 bases and J lost 5, with 13 bases in between. The CDR3 is 13 residues long. Germline lookup yields CDR1 SGDLS and CDR2 YYNGEE.

The rearrangement joins TRBV19 to TRBJ2-7, with 9 bases lining up with TRBD1. This CDR3 region has 14 residues. CDR1 is LNHDA, CDR2 SQIVND, per germline (reference sequence). Losses at the gene ends were 6 bases for V and 5 bases for J; bases not matched to a gene: 8. The CDR3 spells CASRPGQGGDEQYF. In DNA form, the CDR3 reads TGTGCCAGTAGACCGGGACAGGGTGGGGACGAGCAGTACTTC.

The genes are TRBV6-5 and TRBJ2-7; 8 bases align to TRBD2. Trimming cost V 3 bases and J 0 bases; bases outside gene matches: 4. The germline V gene encodes CDR1 MNHEY and CDR2 SVGAGI. This CDR3 region has 15 residues. In DNA, the CDR3 is TGTGCCAGCAGTTATTTAGCGGGGAGCTCCTACGAGCAGTACTTC. It codes for CASSYLAGSSYEQYF.

Concerning this clone: At the DNA level, this CDR3 is encoded by other sequences in the same sample as well. The chain employs TRBV7-2 and TRBJ1-2; no reliable D call. Germline V gives CDR1 SGHTA, CDR2 FQGNSA. V was pared by 1 base and J by 6 bases, with 9 bases between. This CDR3 contains 13 residues. DNA of the CDR3: TGTGCCAGCAGCTTAGATGGTGCGGATGGCTACACCTTC. It is translated as CASSLDGADGYTF.

This clone was counted between two and nine times. V is TRBV7-9 and J is TRBJ1-1; D not certain. V gave up 3 bases and J gave up 4 bases, with 12 bases separating them. The CDR3 runs 14 residues. CDR1 and CDR2 (germline): SEHNR, FQNEAQ (reference sequence). This CDR3 reads CASSFGTSLTEAFF. The DNA for the CDR3 is TGTGCCAGCAGCTTTGGCACCAGTCTCACTGAAGCTTTCTTT.

V gene TRBV14 combines with J gene TRBJ1-2; 9 bases are a match to TRBD1. Germline V gene sequence: CDR1 SGHDN, CDR2 FVKESK. The CDR3 length is 15 residues. The J segment lost 4 bases and the V segment lost 1 base, leaving 4 bases of the junction unmatched. CDR3 bases: TGTGCCAGCAGCCAAGGGACGGACAGGGGCTATGGCTACACCTTC. It is translated as CASSQGTDRGYGYTF.

Details on this clone: It may be a read error: a sequence one base away is much more abundant. Other DNA sequences in the sample encode the same CDR3. The rearrangement joins TRBV5-6 to TRBJ1-1; D is uncertain. V lost 5 bases and J lost 1, with 3 bases in between. The CDR3 length is 11 residues. Germline V CDR1 and CDR2: SGHDT, YYEEEE. In DNA, the CDR3 is TGTGCCAGCAGTTGGAACACTGAAGCTTTCTTT. This gives the protein CASSWNTEAFF.

This chain links TRBV18 with TRBJ2-6; D is unclear. The V end lost 5 bases, the J end lost 0 bases, and 8 bases lay between the germline ends. Germline V gene lookup returns CDR1 KGHSH and CDR2 LQKENI. The length of the CDR3 is 15 residues. The CDR3 DNA is TGTGCCAGCTCATCCGAAATCTCTGGGGCCAACGTCCTGACTTTC. Translation: CASSSEISGANVLTF.

This chain links TRBV7-9 with TRBJ2-7; D not resolved. Trimming stripped 5 bases from V and 3 bases from J, with 20 bases between. Germline-derived CDR1 and CDR2 are SEHNR and FQNEAQ (reference sequence). CDR3 length equals 16 residues. The CDR3 DNA is TGTGCCAGCAGCCCTCTGCCCTTAGTGGACCGCTACGAGCAGTACTTC. This translates into CASSPLPLVDRYEQYF. Complete variable domain (other parts from reference TRBV7-9 and TRBJ2-7): DTGVSQNPRHKITKRGQNVTFRCDPISEHNRLYWYRQTLGQGPEFLTYFQNEAQLEKSRLLSDRFSAERPKGSFSTLEIQRTEQGDSAMYLCASSPLPLVDRYEQYFGPGTRLTVT.

A few counts support this clone. The chain couples TRBV28 to TRBJ2-7; D may be TRBD1 or TRBD2 (5 bases each). The CDR3 contains 14 residues. The germline gives CDR1 MDHEN, CDR2 SYDVKM. Trimming cost V 5 bases and J 2 bases, with 13 bases left between them. The CDR3 bases are TGTGCCAGCAGTACCCCGGGACGGACCTACGAGCAGTACTTC. Its protein product is CASSTPGRTYEQYF.

The chain is built from TRBV27 and TRBJ2-7; tentatively, D is TRBD1 or TRBD2 (5 bases each). Trimming took off 7 bases at V and 3 bases at J, with 16 bases between the two ends. Per germline, CDR1 MNHEY and CDR2 SMNVEV (reference sequence). CDR3 length: 14 amino acids. CDR3 DNA sequence: TGTGCCAGCATCCCTGGGACCTTAAGCTACGAGCAGTACTTC. Protein sequence: CASIPGTLSYEQYF.

There are many counts of this clone. V gene TRBV27 combines with J gene TRBJ1-4; D not resolved. The V end lost 8 bases, the J end lost 2 bases, and 6 bases lay between the germline ends. The CDR3 length is 12 residues. The germline CDR1 and CDR2 sequences are MNHEY and SMNVEV (reference sequence). CDR3 nucleotides: TGTGCCAGCGGACGGACTAATGAAAAACTGTTTTTT. Translated, it gives CASGRTNEKLFF.

This clone has more than one count but fewer than ten. This chain uses TRBV7-2 with TRBJ2-2, with 7 bases identical to TRBD2. Germline V gene sequence: CDR1 SGHTA, CDR2 FQGNSA. V lost 3 bases to trimming and J lost 6 bases; unmatched junction nucleotides: 7. CDR3 length: 15 amino acids. CDR3 bases: TGTGCCAGCAGCTTTAGCGGGCTGGGGGCCGGGGAGCTGTTTTTT. Translated, it gives CASSFSGLGAGELFF.

The sample holds a few counts of this clone. V and J are TRBV6-5 and TRBJ1-6; D gene ambiguous. The V end lost 3 bases, the J end lost 8 bases, and 14 bases lay between the germline ends. Germline CDR1 is MNHEY and CDR2 is SVGAGI. The CDR3 covers 15 residues. The CDR3 DNA follows: TGTGCCAGCAGTTATCGGCTTCGTGGAGATTCACCCCTCCACTTT. Translating it yields CASSYRLRGDSPLHF.

The V and J genes are TRBV11-2 and TRBJ2-5; D might be TRBD1 (6 bases). V lost 5 bases and J lost 2, with 12 bases in between. The CDR3 is 14 amino acids. The germline V gene has CDR1 SGHAT and CDR2 FQNNGV. CDR3: CASSARQVQETQYF. The DNA of the CDR3 is TGTGCCAGCAGCGCCAGACAGGTTCAAGAGACCCAGTACTTC.

This clone has only a few counts. The V and J genes are TRBV10-3 and TRBJ2-2; D remains unclear. This CDR3 is built from 14 residues. Germline lookup yields CDR1 ENHRY and CDR2 SYGVKD. V shed 7 bases and J shed 0 bases, with 9 bases lying between them. Here the CDR3 DNA reads TGTGCCATCACTGGCACCGCGAACACCGGGGAGCTGTTTTTT. Its translation: CAITGTANTGELFF.

The chain couples TRBV29-1 to TRBJ2-5; the D gene could be TRBD1 or TRBD2 (5 bases each). V lost 5 bases to trimming and J lost 5 bases, with 18 bases between them. Per germline, CDR1 SQVTM and CDR2 ANQGSEA. The CDR3 runs 14 residues. For the CDR3, the DNA is TGCAGCGTTCGGGGCTGGGGAGAGTGGGAGACCCAGTACTTC. Amino acids: CSVRGWGEWETQYF.

This clone was found a few times. The chain carries TRBV10-3 and TRBJ2-2; perhaps TRBD1 as D (6 bases). Per germline, CDR1 ENHRY and CDR2 SYGVKD. V was shortened by 0 bases and J by 2 bases, with 19 bases between the two germline ends. The CDR3 spans 19 residues. This CDR3 is CAISESAGVYEKNTGELFF. DNA for the CDR3: TGTGCCATCAGTGAGTCGGCAGGGGTATATGAGAAAAACACCGGGGAGCTGTTTTTT.